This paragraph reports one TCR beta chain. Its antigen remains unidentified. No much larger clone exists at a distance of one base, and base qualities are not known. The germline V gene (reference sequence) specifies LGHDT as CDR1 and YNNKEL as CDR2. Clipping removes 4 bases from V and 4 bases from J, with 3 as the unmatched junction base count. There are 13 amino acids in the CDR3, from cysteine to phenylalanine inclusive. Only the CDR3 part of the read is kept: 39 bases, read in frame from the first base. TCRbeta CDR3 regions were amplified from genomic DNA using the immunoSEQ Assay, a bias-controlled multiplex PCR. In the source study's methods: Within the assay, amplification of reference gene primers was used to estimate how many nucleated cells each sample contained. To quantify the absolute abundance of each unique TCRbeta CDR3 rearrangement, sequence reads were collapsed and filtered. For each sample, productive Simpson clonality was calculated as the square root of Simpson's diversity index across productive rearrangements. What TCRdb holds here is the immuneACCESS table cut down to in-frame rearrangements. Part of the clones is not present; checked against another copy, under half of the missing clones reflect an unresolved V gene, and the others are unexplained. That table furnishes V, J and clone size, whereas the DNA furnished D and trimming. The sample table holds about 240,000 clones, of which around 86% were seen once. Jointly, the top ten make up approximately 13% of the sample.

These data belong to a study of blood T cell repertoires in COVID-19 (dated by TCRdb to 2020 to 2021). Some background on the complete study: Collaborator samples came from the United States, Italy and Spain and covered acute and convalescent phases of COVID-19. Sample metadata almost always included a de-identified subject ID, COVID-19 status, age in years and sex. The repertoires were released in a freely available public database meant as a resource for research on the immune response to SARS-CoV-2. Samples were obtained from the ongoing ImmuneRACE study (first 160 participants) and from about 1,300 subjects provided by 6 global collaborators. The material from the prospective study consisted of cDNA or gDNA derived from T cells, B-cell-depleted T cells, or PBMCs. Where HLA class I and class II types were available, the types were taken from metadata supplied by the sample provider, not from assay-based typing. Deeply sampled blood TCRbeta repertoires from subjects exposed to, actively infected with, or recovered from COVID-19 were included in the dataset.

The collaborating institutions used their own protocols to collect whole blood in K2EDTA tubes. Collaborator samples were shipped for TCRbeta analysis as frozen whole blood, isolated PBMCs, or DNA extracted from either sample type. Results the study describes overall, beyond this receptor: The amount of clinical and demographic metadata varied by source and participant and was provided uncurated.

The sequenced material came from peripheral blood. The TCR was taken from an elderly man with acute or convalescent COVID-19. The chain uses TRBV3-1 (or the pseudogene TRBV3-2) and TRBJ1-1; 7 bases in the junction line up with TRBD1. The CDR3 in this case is CASSRYRGTEAFF. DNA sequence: TGTGCCAGCAGCCGATACAGGGGCACTGAAGCTTTCTTT.